This TCR beta chain originates from a study of cytomegalovirus exposure and HLA in healthy donors. Study-level points and caveats: It was reported that the classifier diagnosed cytomegalovirus status with high specificity and sensitivity in both the original and validation cohorts. The study found most TCR sequences rare, yet found some public TCRs in many donors. Analysis performed later showed TCR beta chains linked to HLA being more clonally expanded than equally common others.

In the case of this clone: What it recognizes is unknown.

The PCR was carried out with 60 Vbeta primers and 13 Jbeta primers. Clones were read by immunoSEQ multiplex PCR, and TCRdb kept only the in-frame ones, dropping some. The sample records tens of thousands of clones, around 77% being singletons. Germline V gives CDR1 SGHRS, CDR2 YFSETQ. The CDR3 totals 15 residues. Between the trimmed V and J ends, which lost 4 bases and 0 bases, there was a span of 13 bases. Sequences were obtained from PBMCs. The sequence came from a woman between 40 and 55 years old in good health and CMV-seropositive. This rearrangement joins TRBV5-1 to TRBJ1-1; D call uncertain. The CDR3: CASSPGGWMNTEAFF. DNA for the CDR3: TGCGCCAGCAGCCCAGGCGGGTGGATGAACACTGAAGCTTTCTTT.